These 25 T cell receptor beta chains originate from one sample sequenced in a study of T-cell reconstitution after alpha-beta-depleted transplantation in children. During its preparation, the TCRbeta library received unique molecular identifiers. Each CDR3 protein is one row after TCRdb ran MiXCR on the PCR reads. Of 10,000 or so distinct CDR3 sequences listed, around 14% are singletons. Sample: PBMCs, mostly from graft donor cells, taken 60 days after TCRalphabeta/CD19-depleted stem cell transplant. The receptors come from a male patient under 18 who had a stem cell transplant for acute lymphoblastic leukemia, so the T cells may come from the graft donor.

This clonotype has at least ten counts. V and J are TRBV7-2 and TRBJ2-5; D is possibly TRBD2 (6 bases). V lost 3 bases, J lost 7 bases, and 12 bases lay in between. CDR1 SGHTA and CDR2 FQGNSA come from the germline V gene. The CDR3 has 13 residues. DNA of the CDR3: TGTGCCAGCAGCTTGGGGGGAGTGGGGACCCAGTACTTC. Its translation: CASSLGGVGTQYF.

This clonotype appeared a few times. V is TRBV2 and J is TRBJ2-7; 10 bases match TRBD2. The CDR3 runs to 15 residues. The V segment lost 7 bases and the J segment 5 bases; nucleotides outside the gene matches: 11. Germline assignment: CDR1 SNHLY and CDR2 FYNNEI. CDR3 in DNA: TGTGCCAGCACCCCAACGGCTAGCGGGAGCCACGAGCAGTACTTC. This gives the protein CASTPTASGSHEQYF.

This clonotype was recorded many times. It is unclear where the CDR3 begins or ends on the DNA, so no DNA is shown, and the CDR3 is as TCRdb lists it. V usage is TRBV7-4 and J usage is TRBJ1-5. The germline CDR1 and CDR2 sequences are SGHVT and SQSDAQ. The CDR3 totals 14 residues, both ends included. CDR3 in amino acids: CASSFGPGGQPQHF.

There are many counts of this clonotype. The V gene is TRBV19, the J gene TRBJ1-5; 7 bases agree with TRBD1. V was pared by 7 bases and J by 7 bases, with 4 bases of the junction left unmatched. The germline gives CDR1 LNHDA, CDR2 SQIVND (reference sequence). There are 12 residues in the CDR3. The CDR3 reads CASKGASQPQHF. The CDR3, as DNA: TGTGCCAGTAAGGGGGCCAGCCAGCCCCAGCATTTT.

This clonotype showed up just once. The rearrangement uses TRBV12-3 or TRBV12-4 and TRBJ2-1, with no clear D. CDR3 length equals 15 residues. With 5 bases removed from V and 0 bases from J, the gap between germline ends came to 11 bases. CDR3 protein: CASSPGHSSYNEQFF. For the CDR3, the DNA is TGTGCCAGCAGTCCCGGGCACAGCTCCTACAATGAGCAGTTCTTC.

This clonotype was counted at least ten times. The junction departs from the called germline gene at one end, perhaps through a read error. The CDR3 region has the DNA TGCAGTGCCAGAGGGGGCAGCAATCAGCCCCAGCATTTT. Translation: CSARGGSNQPQHF. V usage is TRBV20-1 and J usage is TRBJ1-5; 7 positions match TRBD1. CDR3 length equals 13 residues. Germline V gene data show CDR1 as DFQATT and CDR2 as SNEGSKA (reference sequence).

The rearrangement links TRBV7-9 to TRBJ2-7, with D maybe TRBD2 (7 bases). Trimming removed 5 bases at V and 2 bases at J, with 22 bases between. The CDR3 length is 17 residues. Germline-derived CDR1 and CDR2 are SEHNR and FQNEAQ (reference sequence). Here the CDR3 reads CASSPGWGGYFTYEQYF. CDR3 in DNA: TGTGCCAGCAGCCCGGGGTGGGGGGGCTACTTTACCTACGAGCAGTACTTC.

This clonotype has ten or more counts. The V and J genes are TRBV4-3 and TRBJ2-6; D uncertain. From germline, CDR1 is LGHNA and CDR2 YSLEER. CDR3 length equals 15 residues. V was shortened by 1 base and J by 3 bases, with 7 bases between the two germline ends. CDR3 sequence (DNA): TGCGCCAGCAGCCAAGGGTTTCGTGGGGCCAACGTCCTGACTTTC. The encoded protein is CASSQGFRGANVLTF.

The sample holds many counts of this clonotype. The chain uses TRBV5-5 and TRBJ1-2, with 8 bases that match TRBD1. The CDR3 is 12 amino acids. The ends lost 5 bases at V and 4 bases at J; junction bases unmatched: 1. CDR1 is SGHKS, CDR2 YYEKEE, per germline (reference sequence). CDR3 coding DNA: TGTGCCAGCAGGGGGACAGGCTATGGCTACACCTTC. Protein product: CASRGTGYGYTF.

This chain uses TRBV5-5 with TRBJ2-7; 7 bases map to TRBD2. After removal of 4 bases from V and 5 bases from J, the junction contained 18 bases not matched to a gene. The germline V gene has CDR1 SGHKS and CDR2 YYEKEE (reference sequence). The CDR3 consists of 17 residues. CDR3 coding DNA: TGTGCCAGCAGCCAGAGACCACTCCCGGGAGGACGAGACGAGCAGTACTTC. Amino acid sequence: CASSQRPLPGGRDEQYF.

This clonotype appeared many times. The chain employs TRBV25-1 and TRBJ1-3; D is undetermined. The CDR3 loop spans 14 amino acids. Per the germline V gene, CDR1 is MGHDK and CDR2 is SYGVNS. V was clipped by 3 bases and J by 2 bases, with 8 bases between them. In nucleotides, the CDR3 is TGTGCCAGCAGTGATACATCTCCTGGAAACACCATATATTTT. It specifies CASSDTSPGNTIYF.

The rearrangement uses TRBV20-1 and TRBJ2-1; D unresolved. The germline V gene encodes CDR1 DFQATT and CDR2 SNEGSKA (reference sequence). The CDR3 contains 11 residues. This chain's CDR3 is CSFGRYNEQFF. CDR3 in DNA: TGCAGCTTCGGGCGGTACAATGAGCAGTTCTTC.

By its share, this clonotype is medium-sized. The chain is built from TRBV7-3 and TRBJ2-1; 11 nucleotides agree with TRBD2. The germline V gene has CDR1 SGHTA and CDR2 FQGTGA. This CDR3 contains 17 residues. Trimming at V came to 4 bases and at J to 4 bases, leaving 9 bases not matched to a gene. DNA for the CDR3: TGTGCCAGCAGCTCCTCCCGAATAGCGGGAGGGTACAATGAGCAGTTCTTC. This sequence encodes CASSSSRIAGGYNEQFF.

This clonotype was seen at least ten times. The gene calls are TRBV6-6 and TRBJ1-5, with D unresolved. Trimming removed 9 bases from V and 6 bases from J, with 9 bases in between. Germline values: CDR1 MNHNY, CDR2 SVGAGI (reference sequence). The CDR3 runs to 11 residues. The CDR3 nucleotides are TGTGCCAGTTCAGTGGGTCAGCCCCAGCATTTT. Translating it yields CASSVGQPQHF.

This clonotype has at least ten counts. The CDR3 DNA sequence: TGTGCCAGCAGCCAAGATTACGCAGGGGGCAATGAGCAGTTCTTC. Translating it yields CASSQDYAGGNEQFF. The chain carries TRBV4-2 and TRBJ2-1; 7 nucleotides align to TRBD1. The germline gives CDR1 LGHNA, CDR2 YNFKEQ. With 0 bases clipped from V and 6 bases from J, the junction kept 5 bases outside the gene matches. The CDR3 consists of 15 residues.

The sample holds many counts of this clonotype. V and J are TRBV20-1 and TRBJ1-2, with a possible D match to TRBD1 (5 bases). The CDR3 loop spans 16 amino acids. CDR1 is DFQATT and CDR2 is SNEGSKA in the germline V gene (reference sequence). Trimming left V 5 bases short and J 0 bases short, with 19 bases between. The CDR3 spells CSAPSWGVPSNYGYTF. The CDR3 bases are TGCAGTGCTCCCTCCTGGGGGGTCCCCTCTAACTATGGCTACACCTTC.

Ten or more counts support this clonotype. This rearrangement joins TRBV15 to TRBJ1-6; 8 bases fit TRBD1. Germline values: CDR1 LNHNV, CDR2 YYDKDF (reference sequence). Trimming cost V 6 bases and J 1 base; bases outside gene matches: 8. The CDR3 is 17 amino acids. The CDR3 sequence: CATRQGQGGSYNSPLHF. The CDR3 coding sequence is TGTGCCACCAGACAAGGACAGGGAGGTTCCTATAATTCACCCCTCCACTTT.

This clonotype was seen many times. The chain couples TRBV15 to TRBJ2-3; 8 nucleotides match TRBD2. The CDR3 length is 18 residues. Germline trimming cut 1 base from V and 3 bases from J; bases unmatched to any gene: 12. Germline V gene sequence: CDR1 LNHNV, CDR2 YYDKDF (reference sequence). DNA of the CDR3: TGTGCCACCAGCAGAGCCCTCCGGGGGGGCCCACTTACAGATACGCAGTATTTT. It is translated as CATSRALRGGPLTDTQYF.

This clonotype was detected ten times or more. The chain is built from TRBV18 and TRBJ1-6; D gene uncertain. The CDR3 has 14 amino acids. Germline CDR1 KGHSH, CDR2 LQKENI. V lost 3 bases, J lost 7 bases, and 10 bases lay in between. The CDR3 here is CASSPGGPNSPLHF. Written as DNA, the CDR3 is TGTGCCAGCTCACCGGGAGGGCCGAATTCACCCCTCCACTTT.

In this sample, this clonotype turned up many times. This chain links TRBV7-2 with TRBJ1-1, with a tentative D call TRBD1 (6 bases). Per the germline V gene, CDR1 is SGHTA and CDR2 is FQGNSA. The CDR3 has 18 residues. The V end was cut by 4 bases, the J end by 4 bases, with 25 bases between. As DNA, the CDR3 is TGTGCCAGCAGCTCTCTAGGGGGTGACAGTCTTATGGTCACTGAAGCTTTCTTT. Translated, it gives CASSSLGGDSLMVTEAFF.

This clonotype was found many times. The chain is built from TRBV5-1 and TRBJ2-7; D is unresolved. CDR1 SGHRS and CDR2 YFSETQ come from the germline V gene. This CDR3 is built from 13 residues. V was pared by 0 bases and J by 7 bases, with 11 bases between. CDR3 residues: CASSLEPGGEQYF. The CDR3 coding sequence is TGCGCCAGCAGCTTGGAGCCGGGTGGAGAGCAGTACTTC.

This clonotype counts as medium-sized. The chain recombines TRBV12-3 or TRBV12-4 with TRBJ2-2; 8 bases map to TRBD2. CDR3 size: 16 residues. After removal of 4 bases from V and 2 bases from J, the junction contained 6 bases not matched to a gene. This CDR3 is CASSSNSGVNTGELFF. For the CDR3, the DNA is TGTGCCAGCAGTTCCAATAGCGGGGTAAACACCGGGGAGCTGTTTTTT.

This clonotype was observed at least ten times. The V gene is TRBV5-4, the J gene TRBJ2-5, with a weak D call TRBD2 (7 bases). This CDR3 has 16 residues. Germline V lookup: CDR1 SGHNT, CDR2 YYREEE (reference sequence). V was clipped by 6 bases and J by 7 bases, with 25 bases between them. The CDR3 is CASTFGGPGRLGTQYF. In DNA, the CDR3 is TGTGCCAGCACCTTCGGGGGGCCAGGACGTTTGGGGACCCAGTACTTC.

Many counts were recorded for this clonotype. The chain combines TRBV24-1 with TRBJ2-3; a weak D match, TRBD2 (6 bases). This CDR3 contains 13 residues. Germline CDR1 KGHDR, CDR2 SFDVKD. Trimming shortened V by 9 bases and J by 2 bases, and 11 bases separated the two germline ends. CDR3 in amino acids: CATYGGDTDTQYF. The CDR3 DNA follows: TGTGCCACCTACGGGGGAGACACAGATACGCAGTATTTT.

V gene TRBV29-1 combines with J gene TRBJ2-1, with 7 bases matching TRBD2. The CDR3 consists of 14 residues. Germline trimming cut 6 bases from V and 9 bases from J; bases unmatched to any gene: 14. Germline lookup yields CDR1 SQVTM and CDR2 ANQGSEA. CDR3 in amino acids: CSVPKQGGAGEQFF. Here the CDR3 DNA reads TGCAGCGTCCCCAAGCAGGGAGGGGCTGGTGAGCAGTTCTTC.